The rows below give T cell receptor beta chains drawn from one sample of a study of T cells in localized non-small cell lung cancer. Generated by immunoSEQ multiplex PCR, the TCRdb table keeps only in-frame clones and is missing some. The sample holds 20,000 to 30,000 clones, approximately 86% seen once. This specimen was peripheral blood, taken before any cancer treatment. Receptors were obtained from a female donor over 55 with stage I lung adenocarcinoma. CDR3s include the opening cysteine and the closing phenylalanine or tryptophan. The D gene is left open where the match is weak. A row's size may be missing; if present it is once, few, many or a size class.

cdr3_nt	cdr3_aa	clone_size	j_call	v_call	d_call
TGTGCCGCACAGGGGGCCGACTATGGCTACACCTTC	CAAQGADYGYTF	.	TRBJ1-2	TRBV10-3	TRBD1
TGTGCCAGCAGCCGCGGGCTTAGTGAAGCTTTCTTT	CASSRGLSEAFF	medium-sized	TRBJ1-1	TRBV5-4	.
TGTGCCAGCAGCCAACCGGCAACGGGTGGCTACACCTTC	CASSQPATGGYTF	.	TRBJ1-2	TRBV7-9	.
TGTGCCAGCAGCACTTCCCTGTCAGATACGCAGTATTTT	CASSTSLSDTQYF	.	TRBJ2-3	TRBV7-2	.
TGTGCCAGCAGCTTAACAGGGGCCGTCCAAGAGACCCAGTACTTC	CASSLTGAVQETQYF	.	TRBJ2-5	TRBV11-2	TRBD1
TGTGCCAGCAGAAGACAGGGAAACACTGAAGCTTTCTTT	CASRRQGNTEAFF	.	TRBJ1-1	TRBV28	TRBD1
TGTGCCAGCAGCCTTGGGACATTGGGGAGGGATAAGAATCAGCCCCAGCATTTT	CASSLGTLGRDKNQPQHF	.	TRBJ1-5	TRBV7-2	.
TGTGCCAGCAGCCTAATCCGAGGGAACACTGAAGCTTTCTTT	CASSLIRGNTEAFF	.	TRBJ1-1	TRBV6-5	.
TGTGCCTGGACCACCGGGGCCAGGGTCACTGAAGCTTTCTTT	CAWTTGARVTEAFF	few	TRBJ1-1	TRBV30	.
TGTGCCAGCAGCGGCGGGACTAGCGGGAGGGCTGAGCAGTTCTTC	CASSGGTSGRAEQFF	.	TRBJ2-1	TRBV7-9	TRBD2
TGTGCCAGCAGCCCGACAGGGGGCGGACTCACCGGGGAGCTGTTTTTT	CASSPTGGGLTGELFF	few	TRBJ2-2	TRBV5-4	TRBD1